This T cell receptor (beta chain) was documented in a study of early T cells in non-severe SARS-CoV-2 infection. Note on this clonotype: What it binds is not known.

General study results and limits: Private and CD4 specificities were missed by VDJdb matching, which favored anti-spike CD8 responses.

Unique molecular identifiers were affixed to single, distinct cDNA molecules. From the 5' RACE reads, TCRdb called clonotypes with MiXCR, one entry per CDR3 protein. The table records tens of thousands of distinct CDR3 sequences, about 15% of them present only once. The germline V gene encodes CDR1 SGHRS and CDR2 YFSETQ. The CDR3 is made up of 14 amino acids. Trimming took off 0 bases at V and 7 bases at J, with 11 bases between the two ends. Sample: whole blood. This sequence originates from an adult who was a healthcare worker with PCR-confirmed SARS-CoV-2 infection or an uninfected control (not recorded which). The V gene is TRBV5-1, the J gene TRBJ2-4; D not certain. CDR3 sequence: CASSLDSNPNIQYF. CDR3 DNA sequence: TGCGCCAGCAGCTTGGATTCCAATCCGAACATTCAGTACTTC.